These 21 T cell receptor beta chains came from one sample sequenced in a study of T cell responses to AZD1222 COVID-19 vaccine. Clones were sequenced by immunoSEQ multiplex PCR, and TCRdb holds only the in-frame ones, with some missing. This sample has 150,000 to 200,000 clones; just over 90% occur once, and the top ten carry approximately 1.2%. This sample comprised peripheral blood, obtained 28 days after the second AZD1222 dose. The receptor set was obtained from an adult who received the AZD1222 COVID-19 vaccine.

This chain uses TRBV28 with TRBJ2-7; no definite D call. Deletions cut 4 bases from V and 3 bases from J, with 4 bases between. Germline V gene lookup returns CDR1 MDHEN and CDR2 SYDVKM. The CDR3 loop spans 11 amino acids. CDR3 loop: CASSWGYEQYF. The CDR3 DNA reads TGTGCCAGCAGTTGGGGCTACGAGCAGTACTTC.

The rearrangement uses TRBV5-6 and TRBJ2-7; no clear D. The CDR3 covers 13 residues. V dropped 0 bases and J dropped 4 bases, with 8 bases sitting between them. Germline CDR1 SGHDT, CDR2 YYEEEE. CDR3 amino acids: CASSLGSGYEQYF. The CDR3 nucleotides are TGTGCCAGCAGCTTGGGTTCCGGTTACGAGCAGTACTTC.

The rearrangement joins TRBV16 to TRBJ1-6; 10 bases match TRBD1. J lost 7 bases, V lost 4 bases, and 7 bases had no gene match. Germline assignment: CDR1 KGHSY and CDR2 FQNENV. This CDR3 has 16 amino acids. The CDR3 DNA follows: TGTGCCAGCAGCCCCAACCTGGGACAGGGGAATTCACCCCTCCACTTT. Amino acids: CASSPNLGQGNSPLHF.

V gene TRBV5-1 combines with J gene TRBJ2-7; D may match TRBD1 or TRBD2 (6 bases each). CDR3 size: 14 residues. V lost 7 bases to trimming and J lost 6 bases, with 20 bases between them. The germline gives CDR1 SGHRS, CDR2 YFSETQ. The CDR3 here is CASSLRSPGAEQYF. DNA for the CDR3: TGCGCCAGCTCCTTGAGGTCTCCGGGGGCCGAGCAGTACTTC.

The CDR3 DNA reads TGCGCCAGCAGCTCGGGGGACTTCGACTCCTACAATGAGCAGTTCTTC. It specifies CASSSGDFDSYNEQFF. This chain uses TRBV5-1 with TRBJ2-1, with D maybe TRBD2 (6 bases). The germline V gene has CDR1 SGHRS and CDR2 YFSETQ. This CDR3 contains 16 residues. V was cut by 3 bases and J by 0 bases, with 13 bases left in between.

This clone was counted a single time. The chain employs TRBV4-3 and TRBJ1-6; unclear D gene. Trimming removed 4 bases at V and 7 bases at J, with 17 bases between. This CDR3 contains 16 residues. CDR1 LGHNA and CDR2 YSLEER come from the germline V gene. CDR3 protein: CASSLQWEQLNSPLHF. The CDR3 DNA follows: TGCGCCAGCAGCCTCCAGTGGGAACAGTTGAATTCACCCCTCCACTTT.

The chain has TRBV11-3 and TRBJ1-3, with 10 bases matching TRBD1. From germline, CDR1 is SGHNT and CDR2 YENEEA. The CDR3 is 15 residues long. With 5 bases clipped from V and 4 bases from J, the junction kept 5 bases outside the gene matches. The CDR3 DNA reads TGTGCCAGCAGCGCCGACAGGGGGCTCGGAAACACCATATATTTT. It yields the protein CASSADRGLGNTIYF.

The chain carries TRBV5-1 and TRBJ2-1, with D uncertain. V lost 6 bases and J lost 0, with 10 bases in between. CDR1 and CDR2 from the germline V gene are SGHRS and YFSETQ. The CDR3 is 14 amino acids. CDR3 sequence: CASTDTTSYNEQFF. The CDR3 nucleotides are TGCGCCAGCACTGACACTACCTCCTACAATGAGCAGTTCTTC.

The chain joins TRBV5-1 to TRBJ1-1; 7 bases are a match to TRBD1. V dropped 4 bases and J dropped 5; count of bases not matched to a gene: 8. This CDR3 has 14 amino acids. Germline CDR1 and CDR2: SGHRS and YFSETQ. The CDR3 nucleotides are TGCGCCAGCAGCACTGGACAGGACACAACTGAAGCTTTCTTT. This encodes CASSTGQDTTEAFF.

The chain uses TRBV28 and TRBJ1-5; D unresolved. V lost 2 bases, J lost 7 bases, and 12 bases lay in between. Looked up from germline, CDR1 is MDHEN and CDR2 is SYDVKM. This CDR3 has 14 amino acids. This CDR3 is CASSLGGGRQPQHF. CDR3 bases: TGTGCCAGCAGTTTAGGAGGTGGGCGGCAGCCCCAGCATTTT.

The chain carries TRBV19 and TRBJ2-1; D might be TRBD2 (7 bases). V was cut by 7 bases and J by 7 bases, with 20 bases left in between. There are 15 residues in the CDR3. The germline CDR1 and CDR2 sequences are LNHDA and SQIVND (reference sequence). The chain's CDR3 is CASNLLGGGQNEQFF. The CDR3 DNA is TGTGCCAGTAACCTTCTTGGCGGGGGCCAAAATGAGCAGTTCTTC. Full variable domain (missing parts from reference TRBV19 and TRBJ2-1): DGGITQSPKYLFRKEGQNVTLSCEQNLNHDAMYWYRQDPGQGLRLIYYSQIVNDFQKGDIAEGYSVSREKKESFPLTVTSAQKNPTAFYLCASNLLGGGQNEQFFGPGTRLTVL.

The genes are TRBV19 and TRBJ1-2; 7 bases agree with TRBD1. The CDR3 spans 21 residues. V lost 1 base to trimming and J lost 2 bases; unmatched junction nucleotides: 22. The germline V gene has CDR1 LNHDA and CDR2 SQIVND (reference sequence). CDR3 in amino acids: CASSIGWDDPTGTASNYGYTF. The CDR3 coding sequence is TGTGCCAGTAGTATAGGATGGGACGATCCCACCGGGACAGCTTCGAACTATGGCTACACCTTC.

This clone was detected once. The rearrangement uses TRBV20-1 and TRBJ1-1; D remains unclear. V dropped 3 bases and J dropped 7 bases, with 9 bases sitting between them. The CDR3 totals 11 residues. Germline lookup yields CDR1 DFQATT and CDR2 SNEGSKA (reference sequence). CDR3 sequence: CSARPGIEAFF. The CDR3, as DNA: TGCAGTGCTAGGCCCGGGATTGAAGCTTTCTTT.

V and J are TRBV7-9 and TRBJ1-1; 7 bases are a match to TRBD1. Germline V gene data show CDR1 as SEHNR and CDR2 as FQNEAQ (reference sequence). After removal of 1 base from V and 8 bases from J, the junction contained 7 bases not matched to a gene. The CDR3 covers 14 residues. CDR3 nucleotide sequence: TGTGCCAGCAGCTTAGGCCCCGACAGGGAAGAAGCTTTCTTT. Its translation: CASSLGPDREEAFF.

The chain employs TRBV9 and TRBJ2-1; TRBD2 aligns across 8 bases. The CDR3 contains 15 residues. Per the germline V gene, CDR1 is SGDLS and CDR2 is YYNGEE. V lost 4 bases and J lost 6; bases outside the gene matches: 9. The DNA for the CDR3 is TGTGCCAGCAGCTTAAGCGGGAGAAATTCCAATGAGCAGTTCTTC. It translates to CASSLSGRNSNEQFF.

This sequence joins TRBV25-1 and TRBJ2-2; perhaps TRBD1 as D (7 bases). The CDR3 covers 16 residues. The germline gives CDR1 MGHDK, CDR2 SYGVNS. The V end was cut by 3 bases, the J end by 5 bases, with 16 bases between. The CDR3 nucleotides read TGTGCCAGCAGTGATCCGAGACAGGGACTTACCGGGGAGCTGTTTTTT. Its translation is CASSDPRQGLTGELFF.

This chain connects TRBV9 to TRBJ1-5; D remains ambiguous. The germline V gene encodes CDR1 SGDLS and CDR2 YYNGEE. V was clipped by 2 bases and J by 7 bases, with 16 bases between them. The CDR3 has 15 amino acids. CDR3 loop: CASSVSWGAGQPQHF. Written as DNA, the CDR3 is TGTGCCAGCAGCGTCAGCTGGGGTGCGGGGCAGCCCCAGCATTTT.

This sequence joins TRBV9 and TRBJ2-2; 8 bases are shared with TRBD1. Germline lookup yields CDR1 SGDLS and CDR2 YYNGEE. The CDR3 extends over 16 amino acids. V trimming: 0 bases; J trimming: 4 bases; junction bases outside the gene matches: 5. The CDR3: CASSVVDRAGTGELFF. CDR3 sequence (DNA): TGTGCCAGCAGCGTAGTGGACAGGGCGGGCACCGGGGAGCTGTTTTTT.

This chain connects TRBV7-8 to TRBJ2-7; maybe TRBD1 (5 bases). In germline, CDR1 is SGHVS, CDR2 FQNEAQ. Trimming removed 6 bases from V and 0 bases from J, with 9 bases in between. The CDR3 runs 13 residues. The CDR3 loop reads CASSKGVSYEQYF. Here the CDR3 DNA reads TGTGCCAGCAGTAAAGGGGTCTCCTACGAGCAGTACTTC.

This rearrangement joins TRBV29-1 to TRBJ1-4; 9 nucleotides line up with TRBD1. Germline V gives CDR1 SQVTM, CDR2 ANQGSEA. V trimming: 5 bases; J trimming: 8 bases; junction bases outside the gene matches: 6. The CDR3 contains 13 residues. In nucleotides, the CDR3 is TGCAGCGTTTTAGGACAGGGGAGGGAAAAACTGTTTTTT. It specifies CSVLGQGREKLFF. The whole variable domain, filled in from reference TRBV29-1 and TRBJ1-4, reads SAVISQKPSRDICQRGTSLTIQCQVDSQVTMMFWYRQQPGQSLTLIATANQGSEATYESGFVIDKFPISRPNLTFSTLTVSNMSPEDSSIYLCSVLGQGREKLFFGSGTQLSVL.

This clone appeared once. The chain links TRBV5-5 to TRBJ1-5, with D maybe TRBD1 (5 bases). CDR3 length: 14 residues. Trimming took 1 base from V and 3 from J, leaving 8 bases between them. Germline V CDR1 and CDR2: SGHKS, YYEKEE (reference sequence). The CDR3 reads CASSLWTINQPQHF. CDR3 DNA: TGTGCCAGCAGCTTGTGGACAATCAATCAGCCCCAGCATTTT.